A single sample gave rise to the 5 T cell receptor beta chains below, sequenced in a study of T cells in tumors after PD-1 blockade. The protocol was immunoSEQ multiplex PCR, while the TCRdb copy is restricted to in-frame clones and leaves out a portion. Here the sample spans about 7,700 clones, around 69% being singletons. This specimen was tumor tissue, taken after anti-PD-1 treatment. These TCRs come from a human donor with basal cell carcinoma.

V gene TRBV18 combines with J gene TRBJ1-1; TRBD1 matches at 8 bases. Germline CDR1 KGHSH, CDR2 LQKENI. V was clipped by 3 bases and J by 0 bases; unmatched bases: 6. CDR3 length: 16 residues. The CDR3 reads CASSPTTGVMNTEAFF. In DNA form, the CDR3 reads TGTGCCAGCTCACCGACGACAGGGGTGATGAACACTGAAGCTTTCTTT.

This clone was counted only a few times. The chain is built from TRBV3-1 (or the pseudogene TRBV3-2) and TRBJ2-1, with 8 nucleotides matching TRBD2. Trimming at V came to 0 bases and at J to 5 bases, leaving 15 bases not matched to a gene. CDR3 length: 19 residues. Germline loops: CDR1 LGHDT, CDR2 YNNKEL (reference sequence). The CDR3 spells CASSQDQRGFQRENNEQFF. As DNA, the CDR3 is TGTGCCAGCAGCCAAGATCAGCGGGGCTTCCAGCGGGAGAACAATGAGCAGTTCTTC.

This chain connects TRBV6-5 to TRBJ1-5, with 8 positions matching TRBD1. The V and J ends lost 6 bases and 3 bases, in that order; junction bases with no gene match: 7. Germline assignment: CDR1 MNHEY and CDR2 SVGAGI. This CDR3 comprises 15 residues. The DNA of the CDR3 is TGTGCCAGCAGGGAGACAGGGGCCCCCAATCAGCCCCAGCATTTT. Encoded protein: CASRETGAPNQPQHF.

This clone was seen only once. The chain employs TRBV2 and TRBJ2-1; perhaps TRBD2 as D (6 bases). V lost 6 bases to trimming and J lost 9 bases, with 12 bases between them. CDR1 is SNHLY, CDR2 FYNNEI, per germline. The CDR3 is 12 residues long. Here the CDR3 DNA reads TGTGCCAGCAGCAGGGAGGAGGGTGAGCAGTTCTTC. Protein sequence: CASSREEGEQFF.

This sequence joins TRBV4-2 and TRBJ2-7; 10 bases map to TRBD2. CDR1 and CDR2 from the germline V gene are LGHNA and YNFKEQ. The V gene end was trimmed by 4 bases and the J gene end by 6 bases; junction bases not matched to a gene: 12. The CDR3 totals 16 residues. CDR3 sequence (DNA): TGTGCCAGCAGCCGGGAGCGGGGGGGCGGTTCGGGCGAGCAGTACTTC. This codes for CASSRERGGGSGEQYF.